The 8 T cell receptor beta chains presented below share a single source sample, sequenced in a study of T cell clones after liver transplantation. TCRdb's table, derived via immunoSEQ multiplex PCR, lists solely in-frame clones and lacks some. In the table there are around 110,000 clones, roughly nine tenths of which are singletons. The source was CD4+ T cells from blood, collected 12 months after liver transplant. The receptors come from a human patient who received a liver transplant. The T cells may partly be graft donor cells.

This clone is a singleton in its sample. The rearrangement joins TRBV21-1 to TRBJ2-3; the table's TRBD2 call for D was not verified on the DNA. TRBV21-1 is a documented pseudogene. This CDR3 is built from 18 residues. The CDR3 DNA is TGTGCCAGCAGCAAAAATGGCGAGCGGGTCATTCCCACAGATACGCAGTATTTT. Translating it yields CASSKNGERVIPTDTQYF.

The rearrangement links TRBV28 to TRBJ2-7; tentatively, D is TRBD1 (5 bases). In germline, CDR1 is MDHEN, CDR2 SYDVKM. Trimming removed 4 bases at V and 3 bases at J, with 13 bases between. This CDR3 is 14 amino acids long. CDR3 in amino acids: CASSSPAGNYEQYF. In DNA, the CDR3 is TGTGCCAGCAGTTCCCCCGCAGGGAACTACGAGCAGTACTTC.

This chain connects TRBV11-3 to TRBJ2-1, with TRBD2 matching over 14 bases. The V gene's germline CDR1 is SGHNT and CDR2 YENEEA. Trimming removed 3 bases from V and 1 base from J; junction bases left unmatched: 2. This CDR3 has 17 amino acids. The CDR3 DNA reads TGTGCCAGCAGCTTCGGACTAGCGGGAGGTTCCTACAATGAGCAGTTCTTC. Protein: CASSFGLAGGSYNEQFF.

Turning to this clone: The same CDR3 also results from other DNA sequences found in this sample. The chain carries TRBV5-1 and TRBJ2-5, with a possible D match to TRBD2 (5 bases). Germline values: CDR1 SGHRS, CDR2 YFSETQ. Deletions cut 0 bases from V and 0 bases from J, with 9 bases between. This CDR3 contains 15 residues. Here the CDR3 reads CASSLEGANQETQYF. The DNA of the CDR3 is TGCGCCAGCAGCTTGGAGGGAGCGAACCAAGAGACCCAGTACTTC.

V is TRBV9 and J is TRBJ1-1; D is ambiguous. Trimming left V 1 base short and J 6 bases short, with 13 bases between. Looked up from germline, CDR1 is SGDLS and CDR2 is YYNGEE. This CDR3 is built from 14 residues. This chain's CDR3 is CASSVRVGQSEAFF. The CDR3 nucleotides are TGTGCCAGCAGCGTAAGGGTCGGGCAGTCTGAAGCTTTCTTT. The complete variable domain, with remaining parts taken from reference TRBV9 and TRBJ1-1, reads DSGVTQTPKHLITATGQRVTLRCSPRSGDLSVYWYQQSLDQGLQFLIQYYNGEERAKGNILERFSAQQFPDLHSELNLSSLELGDSALYFCASSVRVGQSEAFFGQGTRLTVV.

The chain combines TRBV5-8 with TRBJ1-5; perhaps TRBD1 as D (6 bases). Trimming pared 5 bases from V and 7 bases from J, leaving 16 bases between. CDR1 and CDR2 from the germline V gene are SGHTS and YDEGEE. The CDR3 covers 14 residues. CDR3 DNA sequence: TGTGCCAGCAGAGGTGGAGGGGGAAGGCAGCCCCAGCATTTT. It specifies CASRGGGGRQPQHF.

V usage is TRBV2 and J usage is TRBJ2-2, with 8 positions matching TRBD1. The CDR3 consists of 14 residues. Germline V gene data show CDR1 as SNHLY and CDR2 as FYNNEI. V lost 5 bases and J lost 7; bases outside the gene matches: 6. CDR3 DNA: TGTGCCAGCAGTCAGGACAGGGAGAGCGGGGAGCTGTTTTTT. Its protein is CASSQDRESGELFF.

This chain links TRBV28 with TRBJ2-7, with TRBD2 identical over 10 bases. J gave up 5 bases and V 6 bases, and 10 bases lay outside the gene matches. Germline lookup yields CDR1 MDHEN and CDR2 SYDVKM. The CDR3 runs 15 residues. Written as DNA, the CDR3 is TGTGCCAGCAGACTCAGACAGGGACTAGCGAACGAGCAGTACTTC. Translation: CASRLRQGLANEQYF.